The present TCR beta chain was sequenced within a study of CD8+CD57+ T cells in acquired aplastic anemia. Patients picked for sequencing had shown CD8+CD57+ cell expansion detected by flow cytometry. For CDR3 and TCR beta VDJ profiling, genomic DNA was the template used. TCRdb processed the reads anew with MiXCR; each CDR3 protein has one entry. The sample contains 150,000 to 200,000 distinct CDR3 sequences, around 48% of which appear only once. The sequenced sample consisted of sorted CD4+, CD8+, or CD8+CD57+ T cells (not recorded which) from PBMCs. This receptor was taken from a human donor with aplastic anemia.

In nucleotides, the CDR3 is TGTGCCAGCAGTGCGGGACTAGAGACGAGTGGGACGCAGTATTTT. Its translation: CASSAGLETSGTQYF. This chain joins TRBV2 and TRBJ2-3, with TRBD2 identical over 8 bases. Trimming took 4 bases from V and 9 from J; bases not matched to a gene: 12. Germline V gene data show CDR1 as SNHLY and CDR2 as FYNNEI. The CDR3 consists of 15 residues.